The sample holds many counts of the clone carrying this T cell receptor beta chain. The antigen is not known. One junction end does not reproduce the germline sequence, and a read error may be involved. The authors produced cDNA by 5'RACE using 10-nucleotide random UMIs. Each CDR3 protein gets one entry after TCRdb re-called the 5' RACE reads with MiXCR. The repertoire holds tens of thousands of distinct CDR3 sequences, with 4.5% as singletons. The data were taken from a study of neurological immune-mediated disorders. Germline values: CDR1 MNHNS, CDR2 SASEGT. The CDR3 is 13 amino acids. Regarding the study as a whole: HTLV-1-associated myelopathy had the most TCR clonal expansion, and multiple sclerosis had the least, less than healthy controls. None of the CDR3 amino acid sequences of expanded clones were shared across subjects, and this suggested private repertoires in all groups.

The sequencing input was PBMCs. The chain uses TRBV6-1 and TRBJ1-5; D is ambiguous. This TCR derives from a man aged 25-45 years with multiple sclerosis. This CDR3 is CASRESTITAQNF. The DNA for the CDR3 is TGTGCCAGCAGGGAGTCTACTATCACGGCCCAGAATTTT.